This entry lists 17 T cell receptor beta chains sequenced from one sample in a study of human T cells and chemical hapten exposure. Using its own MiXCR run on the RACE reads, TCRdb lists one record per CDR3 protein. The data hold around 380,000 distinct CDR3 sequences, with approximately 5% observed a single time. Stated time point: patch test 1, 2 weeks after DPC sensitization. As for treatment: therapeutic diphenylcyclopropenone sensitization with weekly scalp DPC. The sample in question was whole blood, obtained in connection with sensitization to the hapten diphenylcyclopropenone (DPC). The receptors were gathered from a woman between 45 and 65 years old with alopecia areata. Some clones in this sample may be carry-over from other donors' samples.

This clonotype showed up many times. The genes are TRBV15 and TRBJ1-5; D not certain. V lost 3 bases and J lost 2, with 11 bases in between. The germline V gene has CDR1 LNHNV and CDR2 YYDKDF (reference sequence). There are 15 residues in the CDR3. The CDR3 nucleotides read TGTGCCACCAGCAGTTACCAACTGGGCAATCAGCCCCAGCATTTT. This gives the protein CATSSYQLGNQPQHF.

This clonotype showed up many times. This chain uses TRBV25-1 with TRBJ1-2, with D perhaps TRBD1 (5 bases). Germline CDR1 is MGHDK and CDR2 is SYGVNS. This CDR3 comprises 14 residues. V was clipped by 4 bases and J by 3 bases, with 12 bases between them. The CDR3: CASSAQTGDYGYTF. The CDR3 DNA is TGTGCCAGCAGTGCCCAAACAGGCGACTATGGCTACACCTTC.

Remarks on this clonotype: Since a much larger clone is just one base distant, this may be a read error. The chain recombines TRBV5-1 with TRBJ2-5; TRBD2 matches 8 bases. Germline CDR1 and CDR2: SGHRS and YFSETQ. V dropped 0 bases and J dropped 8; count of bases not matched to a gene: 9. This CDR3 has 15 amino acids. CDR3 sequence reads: CASSLERGGRDTQYF. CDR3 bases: TGCGCCAGCAGCTTGGAACGGGGGGGCCGAGATACCCAGTACTTC.

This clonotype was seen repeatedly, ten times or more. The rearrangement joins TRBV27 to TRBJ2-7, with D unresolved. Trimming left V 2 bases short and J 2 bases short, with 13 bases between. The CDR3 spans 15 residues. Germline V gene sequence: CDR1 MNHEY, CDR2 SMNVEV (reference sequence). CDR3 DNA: TGTGCCAGCAGTTTAAATAGCCCGGCGGCCTACGAGCAGTACTTC. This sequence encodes CASSLNSPAAYEQYF.

CDR3 DNA sequence: TGTGCCAGCTGTCCCGGGACACTAGAGACCCAGTACTTC. This sequence encodes CASCPGTLETQYF. The V gene is TRBV25-1, the J gene TRBJ2-5, with TRBD1 as a possible D gene (6 bases). Trimming took 8 bases from V and 4 from J, leaving 14 bases between them. The CDR3 consists of 13 residues. Germline CDR1 MGHDK, CDR2 SYGVNS.

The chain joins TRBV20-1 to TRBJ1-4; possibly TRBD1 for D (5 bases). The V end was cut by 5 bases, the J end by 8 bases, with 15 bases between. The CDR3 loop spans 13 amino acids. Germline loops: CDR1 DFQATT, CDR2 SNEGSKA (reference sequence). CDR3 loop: CSASQGLKEKLFF. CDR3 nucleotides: TGCAGTGCTTCTCAGGGATTGAAAGAAAAACTGTTTTTT.

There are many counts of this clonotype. CDR3 protein: CASSQYPGSPPDWAFF. CDR3 sequence (DNA): TGTGCCAGCTCACAATACCCGGGATCACCGCCCGACTGGGCTTTCTTT. The chain combines TRBV18 with TRBJ1-1; D gene unclear. Trimming pared 4 bases from V and 11 bases from J, leaving 26 bases between. The CDR3 runs to 16 residues. Germline V gene sequence: CDR1 KGHSH, CDR2 LQKENI.

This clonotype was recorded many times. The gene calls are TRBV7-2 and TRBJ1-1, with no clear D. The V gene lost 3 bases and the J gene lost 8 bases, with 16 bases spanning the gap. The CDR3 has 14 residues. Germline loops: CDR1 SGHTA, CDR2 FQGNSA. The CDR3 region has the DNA TGTGCCAGCAGCTTTCTAACAAAGGGAAGGGAAGCTTTCTTT. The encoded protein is CASSFLTKGREAFF.

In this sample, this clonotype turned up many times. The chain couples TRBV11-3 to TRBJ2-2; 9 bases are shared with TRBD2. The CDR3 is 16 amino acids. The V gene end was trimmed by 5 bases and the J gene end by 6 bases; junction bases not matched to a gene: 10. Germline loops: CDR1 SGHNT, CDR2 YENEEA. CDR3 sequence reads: CASSNRGGGRAGELFF. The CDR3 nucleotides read TGTGCCAGCAGCAACCGCGGAGGCGGGAGGGCCGGGGAGCTGTTTTTT.

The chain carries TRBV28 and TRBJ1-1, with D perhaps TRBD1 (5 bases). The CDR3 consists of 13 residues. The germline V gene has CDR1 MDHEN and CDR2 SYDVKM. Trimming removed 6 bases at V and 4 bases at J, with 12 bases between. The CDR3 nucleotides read TGTGCCAGCAGCACGACAGTGAGCACTGAAGCTTTCTTT. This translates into CASSTTVSTEAFF.

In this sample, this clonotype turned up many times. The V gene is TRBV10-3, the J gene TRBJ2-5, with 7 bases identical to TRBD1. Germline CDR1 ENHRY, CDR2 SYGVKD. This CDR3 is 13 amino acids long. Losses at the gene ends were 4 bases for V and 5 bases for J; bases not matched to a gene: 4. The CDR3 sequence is CAISGTGFETQYF. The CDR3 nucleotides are TGTGCCATCAGTGGGACAGGTTTCGAGACCCAGTACTTC.

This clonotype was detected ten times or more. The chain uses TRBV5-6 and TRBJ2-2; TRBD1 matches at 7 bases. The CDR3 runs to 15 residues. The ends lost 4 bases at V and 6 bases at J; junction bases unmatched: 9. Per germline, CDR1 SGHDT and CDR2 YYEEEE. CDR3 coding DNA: TGTGCCAGCAGCCCGACAGGGACGGTTGCCGGGGAGCTGTTTTTT. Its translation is CASSPTGTVAGELFF.

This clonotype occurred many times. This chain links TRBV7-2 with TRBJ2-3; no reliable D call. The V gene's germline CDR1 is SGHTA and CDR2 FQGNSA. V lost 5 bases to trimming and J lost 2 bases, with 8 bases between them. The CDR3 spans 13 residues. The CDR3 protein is CASSARPTDTQYF. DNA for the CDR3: TGTGCCAGCAGCGCCCGGCCCACAGATACGCAGTATTTT.

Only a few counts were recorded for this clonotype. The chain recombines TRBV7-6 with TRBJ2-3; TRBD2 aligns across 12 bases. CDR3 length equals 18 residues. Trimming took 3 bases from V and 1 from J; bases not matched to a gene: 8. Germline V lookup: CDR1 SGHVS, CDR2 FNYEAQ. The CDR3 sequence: CASSFGLAGGQGTDTQYF. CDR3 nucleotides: TGTGCCAGCAGCTTCGGTCTAGCGGGAGGGCAAGGCACAGATACGCAGTATTTT.

CDR3 residues: CASSWGGGPHSPYEQYF. The CDR3, as DNA: TGTGCCAGCAGCTGGGGCGGGGGCCCCCACTCGCCCTACGAGCAGTACTTC. The rearrangement links TRBV7-2 to TRBJ2-7; a weak D match, TRBD2 (7 bases). The germline V and J ends were trimmed by 4 bases and 2 bases, with 21 bases remaining between them. The CDR3 spans 17 residues. Germline-derived CDR1 and CDR2 are SGHTA and FQGNSA.

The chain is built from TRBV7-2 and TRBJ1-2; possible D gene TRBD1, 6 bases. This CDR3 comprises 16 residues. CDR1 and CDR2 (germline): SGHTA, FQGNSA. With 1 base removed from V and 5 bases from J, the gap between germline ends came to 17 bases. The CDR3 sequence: CASSLEGLRGGYGYTF. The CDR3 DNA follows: TGTGCCAGCAGCTTAGAGGGACTCAGGGGCGGATATGGCTACACCTTC.

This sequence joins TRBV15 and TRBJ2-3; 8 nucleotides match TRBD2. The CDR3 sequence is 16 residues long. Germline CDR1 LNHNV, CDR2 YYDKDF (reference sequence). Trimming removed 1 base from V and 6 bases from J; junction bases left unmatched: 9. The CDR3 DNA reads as TGTGCCACCAGCAGAGCTGGTAGCGGGGCTAGCGATACGCAGTATTTT. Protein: CATSRAGSGASDTQYF.